The 28 T cell receptor beta chains below all came from one sample that was sequenced in a study of human T cells and chemical hapten exposure. Time point in this sample: pre-sensitization, week 0. Indicated treatment: therapeutic diphenylcyclopropenone sensitization with weekly scalp DPC. TCRdb re-called the RACE reads through MiXCR, storing one row per CDR3 protein. There are around 300,000 distinct CDR3 sequences in the sample; around 5.5% occur only once, and about 8.2% lies in the top ten. The source material was whole blood, sampled in connection with sensitization to the hapten diphenylcyclopropenone (DPC). Every receptor here comes from a woman between 18 and 30 years old with alopecia areata. Some clones in this sample may be carry-over from other donors' samples.

The genes are TRBV29-1 and TRBJ1-3; unclear D gene. Germline lookup yields CDR1 SQVTM and CDR2 ANQGSEA. The CDR3 runs to 13 residues. V lost 7 bases and J lost 6, with 16 bases in between. The CDR3 DNA follows: TGCAGCGCGTCTTTGGGGTATGAAAACACCATATATTTT. Residues: CSASLGYENTIYF.

This clonotype was detected many times. The genes are TRBV29-1 and TRBJ2-7; D perhaps matches TRBD2 (5 bases). The germline V gene has CDR1 SQVTM and CDR2 ANQGSEA. The CDR3 runs 13 residues. V was shortened by 4 bases and J by 4 bases, with 14 bases between the two germline ends. The CDR3 nucleotides read TGCAGCGTTGTAGTCCCCCGGGGTTACGAGCAGTACTTC. It encodes CSVVVPRGYEQYF.

This clonotype came up many times. The rearrangement links TRBV12-3 or TRBV12-4 to TRBJ2-3, with D tentatively TRBD1 or TRBD2 (6 bases each). Trimming left V 5 bases short and J 2 bases short, with 20 bases between. The CDR3 sequence is 17 residues long. CDR3 DNA sequence: TGTGCCAGCAGTCGAGCCGTTGGGGGCGGGATCACAGATACGCAGTATTTT. Translation: CASSRAVGGGITDTQYF.

The V and J genes are TRBV12-3 or TRBV12-4 and TRBJ2-3; tentative D call: TRBD2 (6 bases). There are 13 residues in the CDR3. Trimming removed 5 bases from V and 6 bases from J, with 12 bases in between. CDR3 DNA sequence: TGTGCCAGCAGTCTCACTAGCCTGGATACGCAGTATTTT. This encodes CASSLTSLDTQYF.

This clonotype was seen a few times. This chain connects TRBV5-1 to TRBJ2-7; D may be TRBD1 or TRBD2 (7 bases each). Trimming took off 0 bases at V and 2 bases at J, with 12 bases between the two ends. Germline V gene data show CDR1 as SGHRS and CDR2 as YFSETQ. CDR3 length equals 15 residues. As DNA, the CDR3 is TGCGCCAGCAGCTTGGAGGCAGGGGGGGCCTACGAGCAGTACTTC. Encoded protein: CASSLEAGGAYEQYF.

This clonotype was recorded many times. The rearrangement links TRBV5-4 to TRBJ2-1; D perhaps matches TRBD2 (6 bases). CDR1 SGHNT and CDR2 YYREEE come from the germline V gene (reference sequence). CDR3 length: 15 residues. Trimming shortened V by 1 base and J by 4 bases, and 12 bases separated the two germline ends. This chain's CDR3 is CASSLSLAGYNEQFF. DNA of the CDR3: TGTGCCAGCAGCTTGTCACTAGCAGGTTACAATGAGCAGTTCTTC.

This clonotype occurred many times. The chain employs TRBV7-9 and TRBJ1-3; unclear D gene. Trimming stripped 2 bases from V and 1 base from J, with 15 bases between. The CDR3 covers 17 residues. CDR1 is SEHNR and CDR2 is FQNEAQ in the germline V gene (reference sequence). The CDR3 DNA follows: TGTGCCAGCAGCTTAAAGAGGGATCCTCAGTCTGGAAACACCATATATTTT. Its protein product is CASSLKRDPQSGNTIYF.

This clonotype was recorded at least ten times. The chain combines TRBV5-6 with TRBJ2-3; 7 nucleotides line up with TRBD1. The CDR3 has 14 residues. Germline lookup yields CDR1 SGHDT and CDR2 YYEEEE. Trimming took 3 bases from V and 2 from J; bases not matched to a gene: 3. The CDR3 here is CASSWDSHTDTQYF. CDR3 DNA sequence: TGTGCCAGCAGCTGGGACAGCCACACAGATACGCAGTATTTT.

The chain is built from TRBV27 and TRBJ1-1; D not resolved. Trimming shortened V by 4 bases and J by 2 bases, and 8 bases separated the two germline ends. The V gene's germline CDR1 is MNHEY and CDR2 SMNVEV (reference sequence). This CDR3 has 13 residues. CDR3 amino acids: CASSSSINTEAFF. For the CDR3, the DNA is TGTGCCAGCAGTTCCTCGATTAACACTGAAGCTTTCTTT.

This clonotype was observed at least ten times. The rearrangement joins TRBV12-3 or TRBV12-4 to TRBJ2-7; possible D gene TRBD1, 5 bases. This CDR3 contains 14 residues. Trimming took 6 bases from V and 1 from J, leaving 13 bases between them. Written as DNA, the CDR3 is TGTGCCAGCAGCATAGGAGCAGGGTCCTACGAGCAGTACTTC. It codes for CASSIGAGSYEQYF.

At least ten counts were recorded for this clonotype. V gene TRBV2 combines with J gene TRBJ2-3; D gene unclear. Germline CDR1 reads SNHLY; CDR2 reads FYNNEI. The CDR3 spans 12 residues. V was clipped by 4 bases and J by 4 bases, with 6 bases between them. This chain's CDR3 is CASSVTPDTQYF. Written as DNA, the CDR3 is TGTGCCAGCAGTGTAACTCCAGATACGCAGTATTTT. The variable domain in full, with the rest retrieved from reference TRBV2 and TRBJ2-3, is EPEVTQTPSHQVTQMGQEVILRCVPISNHLYFYWYRQILGQKVEFLVSFYNNEISEKSEIFDDQFSVERPDGSNFTLKIRSTKLEDSAMYFCASSVTPDTQYFGPGTRLTVL.

This clonotype occurred many times. V and J are TRBV20-1 and TRBJ2-1; no reliable D call. Trimming cost V 5 bases and J 1 base, with 12 bases left between them. The CDR3 is 14 amino acids. The germline V gene has CDR1 DFQATT and CDR2 SNEGSKA (reference sequence). CDR3 region: CSAFPARSYNEQFF. The CDR3 region has the DNA TGCAGTGCTTTTCCGGCAAGGTCCTACAATGAGCAGTTCTTC.

This clonotype showed up just a few times. V is TRBV10-3 and J is TRBJ2-2, with a weak D call TRBD2 (5 bases). There are 13 residues in the CDR3. Germline CDR1 ENHRY, CDR2 SYGVKD. V dropped 6 bases and J dropped 3 bases, with 8 bases sitting between them. The chain's CDR3 is CAIRRDDTGELFF. CDR3 DNA: TGTGCCATCAGGAGGGATGACACCGGGGAGCTGTTTTTT.

This clonotype was counted a few times. The gene calls are TRBV7-9 and TRBJ1-1; 7 bases agree with TRBD1. J gave up 3 bases and V 6 bases, and 10 bases lay outside the gene matches. Germline-derived CDR1 and CDR2 are SEHNR and FQNEAQ (reference sequence). The CDR3 is 15 amino acids. CDR3 sequence reads: CASRYTGEMHTEAFF. CDR3 sequence (DNA): TGTGCCAGCAGGTATACAGGGGAGATGCACACTGAAGCTTTCTTT.

The J gene is TRBJ2-3, the V gene TRBV12-3 or TRBV12-4; possibly TRBD2 for D (6 bases). V was trimmed by 8 bases and J by 1 base, leaving 10 bases between them. The CDR3 contains 13 residues. DNA of the CDR3: TGTGCCAGCTCCGGGACTCGCACAGATACGCAGTATTTT. Protein product: CASSGTRTDTQYF.

The rearrangement uses TRBV27 and TRBJ2-7; D ambiguous. Germline V lookup: CDR1 MNHEY, CDR2 SMNVEV (reference sequence). CDR3 size: 13 residues. V lost 5 bases and J 3 bases, leaving 11 bases between the germline ends. The CDR3: CASSPGQLYEQYF. As DNA, the CDR3 is TGTGCCAGCAGTCCCGGGCAGCTCTACGAGCAGTACTTC.

A few counts support this clonotype. The CDR3 here is CASSPSPGNSYEQYF. The CDR3 DNA sequence: TGTGCCAGCAGCCCATCCCCGGGGAACTCCTACGAGCAGTACTTC. The chain links TRBV9 to TRBJ2-7; TRBD2 is a possible D gene (5 bases). CDR1 SGDLS and CDR2 YYNGEE come from the germline V gene. There are 15 residues in the CDR3. Trimming took off 4 bases at V and 0 bases at J, with 14 bases between the two ends. The entire variable domain, with the rest obtained from reference TRBV9 and TRBJ2-7, is as follows: DSGVTQTPKHLITATGQRVTLRCSPRSGDLSVYWYQQSLDQGLQFLIQYYNGEERAKGNILERFSAQQFPDLHSELNLSSLELGDSALYFCASSPSPGNSYEQYFGPGTRLTVT.

This clonotype was picked up a small number of times. The V call is TRBV6-1, the J call TRBJ2-4, with 8 bases lining up with TRBD1. The CDR3 totals 15 residues. Germline values: CDR1 MNHNS, CDR2 SASEGT. Losses at the gene ends were 7 bases for V and 7 bases for J; bases not matched to a gene: 12. CDR3 in amino acids: CASTLYSGGANIQYF. CDR3 DNA sequence: TGTGCCAGCACTCTCTACTCAGGGGGCGCGAACATTCAGTACTTC.

CDR3 DNA sequence: TGTGCCAGTAGTATTTGGACAGGGGGGATCAATCAGCCCCAGCATTTT. Protein sequence: CASSIWTGGINQPQHF. This rearrangement joins TRBV19 to TRBJ1-5, with 10 bases lining up with TRBD1. Germline CDR1 and CDR2: LNHDA and SQIVND (reference sequence). V shed 3 bases and J 3 bases; nucleotides not matched to a gene: 5. CDR3 length: 16 amino acids.

The chain recombines TRBV4-3 with TRBJ2-3, with 11 bases fitting TRBD1. Looked up from germline, CDR1 is LGHNA and CDR2 is YSLEER. V lost 1 base and J lost 6; bases outside the gene matches: 3. The CDR3 sequence is 15 residues long. Here the CDR3 DNA reads TGCGCCAGCAGCCAAGGGGACAGGGGGTTGGATACGCAGTATTTT. It specifies CASSQGDRGLDTQYF.

The table lists this clonotype with a few counts. The chain uses TRBV7-2 and TRBJ1-1, with D uncertain. V shed 1 base and J shed 3 bases, with 21 bases lying between them. The CDR3 extends over 18 amino acids. The germline V gene has CDR1 SGHTA and CDR2 FQGNSA. For the CDR3, the DNA is TGTGCCAGCAGCTTAGTGGCGTTTGAGGGCAGGAAGGACACTGAAGCTTTCTTT. The encoded protein is CASSLVAFEGRKDTEAFF.

In DNA form, the CDR3 reads TGCAGTGCTAGAGTCATACAGGGGGCGAGCAATTCACCCCTCCACTTT. It codes for CSARVIQGASNSPLHF. The gene calls are TRBV20-1 and TRBJ1-6; TRBD1 matches 9 bases. Germline CDR1 is DFQATT and CDR2 is SNEGSKA (reference sequence). The V segment lost 1 base and the J segment 7 bases; nucleotides outside the gene matches: 8. The CDR3 has 16 amino acids.

This clonotype was seen repeatedly, ten times or more. The chain uses TRBV7-2 and TRBJ1-6; D perhaps matches TRBD1 (5 bases). Trimming took off 5 bases at V and 3 bases at J, with 14 bases between the two ends. Germline V lookup: CDR1 SGHTA, CDR2 FQGNSA. The CDR3 contains 16 residues. The CDR3 sequence is CASSGGEILYNSPLHF. The CDR3 DNA follows: TGTGCCAGCAGCGGGGGGGAGATTCTCTATAATTCACCCCTCCACTTT.

This chain links TRBV7-9 with TRBJ2-7, with D tentatively TRBD2 (5 bases). Per the germline V gene, CDR1 is SEHNR and CDR2 is FQNEAQ (reference sequence). The CDR3 is made up of 16 amino acids. The ends were cut back, 5 bases at V and 0 bases at J, with 17 bases in the middle. Here the CDR3 reads CASSPLVRLSSYEQYF. The CDR3 region has the DNA TGTGCCAGCAGCCCACTAGTCCGGCTTAGCTCCTACGAGCAGTACTTC.

As for this clonotype: This may be a read error: a much more frequent sequence differs by one nucleotide. V and J are TRBV7-3 and TRBJ1-4; no clear D gene. This CDR3 contains 13 residues. The germline CDR1 and CDR2 sequences are SGHTA and FQGTGA. In DNA, the CDR3 is TGTGTCAGCAGCTTAACGGGAGGGGAAAAACTGTTTTTT. Protein sequence: CVSSLTGGEKLFF.

This clonotype came up many times. The chain joins TRBV14 to TRBJ2-1; D might be TRBD1 (6 bases). Trimming left V 6 bases short and J 8 bases short, with 11 bases between. Per germline, CDR1 SGHDN and CDR2 FVKESK. The CDR3 consists of 12 residues. The CDR3 protein is CASRLQGDEQFF. The CDR3, as DNA: TGTGCCAGCAGATTACAGGGAGATGAGCAGTTCTTC.

V usage is TRBV7-2 and J usage is TRBJ2-3, with TRBD2 as a possible D gene (6 bases). Germline CDR1 SGHTA, CDR2 FQGNSA. V gave up 4 bases and J gave up 4 bases, with 12 bases separating them. The CDR3 consists of 14 residues. The CDR3 nucleotides read TGTGCCAGCAGCTCGGGACTTCCGGCAGATACGCAGTATTTT. This sequence encodes CASSSGLPADTQYF.

This clonotype showed up many times. This chain links TRBV2 with TRBJ1-2; D gene uncertain. V gave up 3 bases and J gave up 1 base, with 6 bases separating them. This CDR3 has 13 amino acids. Looked up from germline, CDR1 is SNHLY and CDR2 is FYNNEI. CDR3 sequence (DNA): TGTGCCAGCAGTGAGCGAGATAACTATGGCTACACCTTC. Amino acid sequence: CASSERDNYGYTF.